This T cell receptor (beta chain) came from a study of T cell responses to AZD1222 COVID-19 vaccine. Findings and limits, study-wide: The study reported that nearly half of spike-specific TCRs target unmutated variant regions.

The CDR3 has 14 amino acids. The germline V and J ends were trimmed by 2 bases and 1 base, with 8 bases remaining between them. Germline CDR1 reads SGHTA; CDR2 reads FQGNSA. In the case of this clone: The target antigen is unknown.

TCRdb's table, derived via immunoSEQ multiplex PCR, lists solely in-frame clones and lacks some. Here the sample spans fewer than 75,000 clones, under 95% being singletons. The chain joins TRBV7-2 to TRBJ2-5, with D maybe TRBD2 (5 bases). This receptor was taken from an adult who received the MenACWY meningococcal vaccine as a control. Sequencing used peripheral blood, obtained 28 days after the second dose of the MenACWY control vaccine. CDR3 nucleotide sequence: TGTGCCAGCAGCTTAAGCGGAGCCCAAGAGACCCAGTACTTC. Protein sequence: CASSLSGAQETQYF.